This is a list of T cell receptor beta chains from one sample in a study of response to subunit inactivated influenza vaccine. TCRdb independently ran MiXCR on the RT-PCR reads; one entry per CDR3 protein. Of about 500,000 distinct CDR3 sequences in the sample, around 13% were seen once. The sample here was PBMCs from blood, taken about 40 days after vaccination. The receptor set was obtained from a man between 45 and 60 years old who received an inactivated influenza vaccine. CDR3s include the opening cysteine and the closing phenylalanine or tryptophan. A D gene is named only where the DNA matches it firmly. Size values are once, few and many counts, or a class for expanded clones, and some rows have none.

V gene,clone size,D gene,J gene,CDR3 length,CDR3 DNA,CDR3 protein
TRBV12-3/TRBV12-4,.,.,TRBJ2-5,14,TGTGCCAGCAGTCCGGACAGATACCAAGAGACCCAGTACTTC,CASSPDRYQETQYF
TRBV5-6,.,TRBD2,TRBJ2-1,15,TGTGCCAGCAGGCCCAGGCTAGCGGGGAGCGATGAGCAGTTCTTC,CASRPRLAGSDEQFF
TRBV2,.,TRBD2,TRBJ2-7,16,TGTGCCAGCAGAAAACCGGGACTAGCGGTACTCTACGAGCAGTACTTC,CASRKPGLAVLYEQYF
TRBV3-1,few,.,TRBJ2-7,14,TGTGCCAGCAGTTTGGACGCCTCACGGCGCGAGCAGTACTTC,CASSLDASRREQYF
TRBV12-3/TRBV12-4,few,.,TRBJ2-5,15,TGTGCCAGCAGTTACGCTGCCACAAAAAGAGAGACCCAGTACTTC,CASSYAATKRETQYF
TRBV5-5,many,.,TRBJ2-3,15,TGTGCCAGCAGCTTGCAATCGGGGGTGGGGGATACGCAGTATTTT,CASSLQSGVGDTQYF
TRBV7-6,few,TRBD1,TRBJ2-5,15,TGTGCCAGCAGTCTCGGGACAGGGAGGCGGGAGACCCAGTACTTC,CASSLGTGRRETQYF
TRBV7-2,few,.,TRBJ1-1,16,TGTGCCAGCAGCTTAGTTGGCAGGAAACAGAACACTGAAGCTTTCTTT,CASSLVGRKQNTEAFF
TRBV29-1,.,.,TRBJ2-1,17,TGCAGCGTTGAAAAGGTGCAGGGTAGGAGGTCCTACAATGAGCAGTTCTTC,CSVEKVQGRRSYNEQFF
TRBV7-8,.,.,TRBJ1-6,15,TGTGCCAGCAGCTTAGTGCCTGGGGCTAATTCACCCCTCCACTTT,CASSLVPGANSPLHF
TRBV11-2,.,.,TRBJ2-5,15,TGTGCCAGCAGCGTATGGGGGGCAGGTCAAGAGACCCAGTACTTC,CASSVWGAGQETQYF
TRBV25-1,few,TRBD2,TRBJ2-1,15,TGTGCCAGCAGTGACGCTAGCGGGAGCATCCGTGAGCAGTTCTTC,CASSDASGSIREQFF
TRBV6-2/TRBV6-3,few,.,TRBJ2-7,14,TGTGCCAGCAGTTACACGGCAGGGTCGGGGGAGCAGTACTTC,CASSYTAGSGEQYF
TRBV29-1,.,.,TRBJ2-5,12,TGCAGCGTTGGGTATCAACTGGAGACCCAGTACTTC,CSVGYQLETQYF
TRBV10-3,.,.,TRBJ1-5,14,TGTGCCACCAAGGGGGAAGGGGATAATCAGCCCCAGCATTTT,CATKGEGDNQPQHF
TRBV12-3/TRBV12-4,.,.,TRBJ1-1,13,TGTGCCAGCATTCGACAGATGAACACTGAAGCTTTCTTT,CASIRQMNTEAFF
TRBV12-3/TRBV12-4,many,.,TRBJ1-4,14,TGTGCCAGCAGTTACAGCCCCCTTGGGGAAAAACTGTTTTTT,CASSYSPLGEKLFF
TRBV25-1,.,TRBD1,TRBJ2-2,18,TGTGCCAGCACGGTGAACAGGGGGAAAGGTTTGGACACCGGGGAGCTGTTTTTT,CASTVNRGKGLDTGELFF